These 20 T cell receptor beta chains came from one sample sequenced in a study of blood T cell repertoires in COVID-19. TCRdb keeps only in-frame clones here, not all; method: immunoSEQ multiplex PCR. This sample has some 21,000 clones, with over 75% found just once. The sample taken for sequencing was peripheral blood. All receptors come from a man aged 45-60 years with active COVID-19.

This chain links TRBV21-1 with TRBJ2-1; the table assigns TRBD1, which was not confirmed against the DNA. TRBV21-1 is listed as a pseudogene. CDR3 length equals 14 residues. The CDR3 sequence: CASSFRTDYNEQFF. In DNA, the CDR3 is TGTGCCAGCAGCTTTCGGACAGACTACAATGAGCAGTTCTTC.

The chain couples TRBV2 to TRBJ2-7; D is unclear. This CDR3 region has 12 residues. V gave up 6 bases and J gave up 4 bases, with 10 bases separating them. Germline-derived CDR1 and CDR2 are SNHLY and FYNNEI. CDR3 in DNA: TGTGCCAGCAGGGCTAGAGGTTACGAGCAGTACTTC. Protein product: CASRARGYEQYF.

The V gene is TRBV3-1 (or the pseudogene TRBV3-2), the J gene TRBJ1-2; possibly TRBD1 for D (5 bases). Trimming took off 2 bases at V and 8 bases at J, with 12 bases between the two ends. The CDR3 totals 13 residues. Germline loops: CDR1 LGHDT, CDR2 YNNKEL (reference sequence). The CDR3 bases are TGTGCCAGCAGCCAAACAGGTTCGTGGGGCTACACCTTC. Its translation: CASSQTGSWGYTF.

This clone was seen a handful of times. This chain connects TRBV7-9 to TRBJ2-2, with 10 positions matching TRBD2. CDR1 and CDR2 (germline): SEHNR, FQNEAQ (reference sequence). CDR3 length: 16 amino acids. Germline trimming cut 4 bases from V and 3 bases from J; bases unmatched to any gene: 5. The CDR3 sequence is CASSSSGGADTGELFF. The DNA for the CDR3 is TGTGCCAGCAGCTCCAGCGGGGGGGCCGACACCGGGGAGCTGTTTTTT.

Comments on this clone: The same CDR3 can be traced to other DNA sequences in this sample. The genes are TRBV6-5 and TRBJ1-2; D might be TRBD1 (6 bases). The CDR3 is 13 residues long. Germline CDR1 and CDR2: MNHEY and SVGAGI. V lost 2 bases and J 7 bases, leaving 11 bases between the germline ends. This CDR3 reads CASSYRGALGYTF. CDR3 DNA sequence: TGTGCCAGCAGTTACCGGGGGGCGCTTGGCTACACCTTC.

With regard to this clone: A junction boundary mismatches the germline segment, possibly from a read error. Other DNA sequences in the sample encode the same CDR3. This sequence joins TRBV19 and TRBJ2-2; 11 bases match TRBD1. The CDR3 has 17 residues. The germline V gene has CDR1 LNHDA and CDR2 SQIVND (reference sequence). In DNA, the CDR3 is TGTGCCAGTAGTGTCGGGACAGGGGGTTCAAACACCGGAGAGCTGTTTTTT. Protein: CASSVGTGGSNTGELFF.

This chain joins TRBV15 and TRBJ2-1, with D tentatively TRBD2 (5 bases). The CDR3 totals 15 residues. Germline V lookup: CDR1 LNHNV, CDR2 YYDKDF (reference sequence). Trimming removed 7 bases at V and 4 bases at J, with 17 bases between. This CDR3 is CATNLRQTGYNEQFF. The CDR3 DNA reads TGTGCCACCAACCTCCGACAAACGGGATACAATGAGCAGTTCTTC.

The rearrangement links TRBV27 to TRBJ2-3; TRBD1 matches at 11 bases. V shed 2 bases and J 0 bases; nucleotides not matched to a gene: 7. CDR3 length: 18 residues. From germline, CDR1 is MNHEY and CDR2 SMNVEV (reference sequence). The CDR3 loop is CASSLTGQGATSTDTQYF. The CDR3 nucleotides read TGTGCCAGCAGTTTAACAGGACAGGGGGCGACTAGCACAGATACGCAGTATTTT.

This clone was observed a few times. This rearrangement joins TRBV11-1 to TRBJ2-1, with 7 nucleotides matching TRBD1. Germline values: CDR1 SGHAT, CDR2 FQDESV (reference sequence). V shed 5 bases and J 9 bases; nucleotides not matched to a gene: 4. This CDR3 comprises 12 residues. This chain's CDR3 is CASSPGTVEQFF. CDR3 DNA: TGTGCCAGCAGCCCCGGGACAGTTGAGCAGTTCTTC.

This sequence joins TRBV20-1 and TRBJ1-5, with a tentative D call TRBD1 (6 bases). CDR1 is DFQATT, CDR2 SNEGSKA, per germline (reference sequence). The V and J ends lost 3 bases and 6 bases respectively, with 12 bases between them. This CDR3 is built from 13 residues. CDR3 bases: TGCAGTGCTAGTTCAGGGGCGAGTCAGCCCCAGCATTTT. Its protein product is CSASSGASQPQHF.

This rearrangement joins TRBV7-3 to TRBJ2-1; D is ambiguous. Trimming took off 4 bases at V and 3 bases at J, with 7 bases between the two ends. Germline values: CDR1 SGHTA, CDR2 FQGTGA. CDR3 length: 13 residues. The CDR3 nucleotides are TGTGCCAGCAGCTCGACATACTACAATGAGCAGTTCTTC. It encodes CASSSTYYNEQFF.

The chain combines TRBV21-1 with TRBJ2-4; the listed D gene, TRBD2, was not tested against the DNA. TRBV21-1 is a pseudogene locus. The CDR3 covers 15 residues. CDR3 residues: CASSRINTIENIQYF. CDR3 nucleotide sequence: TGTGCCAGCAGCCGAATAAACACTATTGAAAACATTCAGTACTTC.

V and J are TRBV29-1 and TRBJ2-1; TRBD2 aligns across 10 bases. Germline V CDR1 and CDR2: SQVTM, ANQGSEA. The CDR3 sequence is 16 residues long. The V segment lost 4 bases and the J segment 1 base; nucleotides outside the gene matches: 7. The CDR3 DNA reads as TGCAGCGTTGGTGGTAGCGGGGGGTGGTCCTACAATGAGCAGTTCTTC. Translation gives CSVGGSGGWSYNEQFF.

V is TRBV3-1 (or the pseudogene TRBV3-2) and J is TRBJ2-3, with 8 bases that match TRBD1. The V gene end was trimmed by 5 bases and the J gene end by 4 bases; junction bases not matched to a gene: 5. Germline V gene lookup returns CDR1 LGHDT and CDR2 YNNKEL (reference sequence). The CDR3 has 14 amino acids. The CDR3 reads CASSFRQGPDTQYF. CDR3 sequence (DNA): TGTGCCAGCAGCTTCCGACAGGGGCCAGATACGCAGTATTTT.

This chain connects TRBV19 to TRBJ2-7, with 10 bases lining up with TRBD1. This CDR3 comprises 13 residues. The V and J ends lost 5 bases and 5 bases, in that order; junction bases with no gene match: 3. Germline V CDR1 and CDR2: LNHDA, SQIVND (reference sequence). The CDR3 region is CASSDRGQNEQYF. The CDR3 region has the DNA TGTGCCAGTAGTGACAGGGGGCAGAACGAGCAGTACTTC.

This chain uses TRBV4-1 with TRBJ1-1, with D tentatively TRBD1 (5 bases). CDR3 length: 16 amino acids. Germline loops: CDR1 MGHRA, CDR2 YSYEKL. The V and J ends lost 0 bases and 0 bases respectively, with 11 bases between them. CDR3 residues: CASSQDPTVMNTEAFF. CDR3 nucleotides: TGCGCCAGCAGCCAAGATCCGACAGTCATGAACACTGAAGCTTTCTTT.

V gene TRBV27 combines with J gene TRBJ1-2; TRBD1 aligns across 8 bases. V lost 5 bases to trimming and J lost 4 bases; unmatched junction nucleotides: 9. Germline V lookup: CDR1 MNHEY, CDR2 SMNVEV (reference sequence). The CDR3 extends over 15 amino acids. DNA of the CDR3: TGTGCCAGCAGTCTGGACAGGGCGGCCCTCTATGGCTACACCTTC. It translates to CASSLDRAALYGYTF.

This chain connects TRBV30 to TRBJ1-2; 7 nucleotides agree with TRBD1. The germline V gene has CDR1 GTSNPN and CDR2 SVGIG (reference sequence). The CDR3 has 16 amino acids. The V and J ends lost 0 bases and 5 bases, in that order; junction bases with no gene match: 12. The CDR3 region has the DNA TGTGCCTGGAGTGTAAGCCCAGCCGGGACAGTATATGGCTACACCTTC. Translated: CAWSVSPAGTVYGYTF.

The J gene is TRBJ2-3, the V gene TRBV30; 7 bases are a match to TRBD1. The trim removed 3 bases at V and 4 bases at J, leaving 4 bases unmatched. In germline, CDR1 is GTSNPN, CDR2 SVGIG (reference sequence). The length of the CDR3 is 13 residues. CDR3 protein: CAWRTGWADTQYF. In DNA form, the CDR3 reads TGTGCCTGGAGGACAGGGTGGGCAGATACGCAGTATTTT.

V gene TRBV5-1 combines with J gene TRBJ2-7; the match to TRBD1 covers 10 bases. J lost 2 bases, V lost 4 bases, and 6 bases had no gene match. This CDR3 spans 15 amino acids. The germline gives CDR1 SGHRS, CDR2 YFSETQ. CDR3 sequence reads: CASSIDRGRTYEQYF. In DNA, the CDR3 is TGCGCCAGCAGCATAGACAGGGGGCGGACCTACGAGCAGTACTTC.